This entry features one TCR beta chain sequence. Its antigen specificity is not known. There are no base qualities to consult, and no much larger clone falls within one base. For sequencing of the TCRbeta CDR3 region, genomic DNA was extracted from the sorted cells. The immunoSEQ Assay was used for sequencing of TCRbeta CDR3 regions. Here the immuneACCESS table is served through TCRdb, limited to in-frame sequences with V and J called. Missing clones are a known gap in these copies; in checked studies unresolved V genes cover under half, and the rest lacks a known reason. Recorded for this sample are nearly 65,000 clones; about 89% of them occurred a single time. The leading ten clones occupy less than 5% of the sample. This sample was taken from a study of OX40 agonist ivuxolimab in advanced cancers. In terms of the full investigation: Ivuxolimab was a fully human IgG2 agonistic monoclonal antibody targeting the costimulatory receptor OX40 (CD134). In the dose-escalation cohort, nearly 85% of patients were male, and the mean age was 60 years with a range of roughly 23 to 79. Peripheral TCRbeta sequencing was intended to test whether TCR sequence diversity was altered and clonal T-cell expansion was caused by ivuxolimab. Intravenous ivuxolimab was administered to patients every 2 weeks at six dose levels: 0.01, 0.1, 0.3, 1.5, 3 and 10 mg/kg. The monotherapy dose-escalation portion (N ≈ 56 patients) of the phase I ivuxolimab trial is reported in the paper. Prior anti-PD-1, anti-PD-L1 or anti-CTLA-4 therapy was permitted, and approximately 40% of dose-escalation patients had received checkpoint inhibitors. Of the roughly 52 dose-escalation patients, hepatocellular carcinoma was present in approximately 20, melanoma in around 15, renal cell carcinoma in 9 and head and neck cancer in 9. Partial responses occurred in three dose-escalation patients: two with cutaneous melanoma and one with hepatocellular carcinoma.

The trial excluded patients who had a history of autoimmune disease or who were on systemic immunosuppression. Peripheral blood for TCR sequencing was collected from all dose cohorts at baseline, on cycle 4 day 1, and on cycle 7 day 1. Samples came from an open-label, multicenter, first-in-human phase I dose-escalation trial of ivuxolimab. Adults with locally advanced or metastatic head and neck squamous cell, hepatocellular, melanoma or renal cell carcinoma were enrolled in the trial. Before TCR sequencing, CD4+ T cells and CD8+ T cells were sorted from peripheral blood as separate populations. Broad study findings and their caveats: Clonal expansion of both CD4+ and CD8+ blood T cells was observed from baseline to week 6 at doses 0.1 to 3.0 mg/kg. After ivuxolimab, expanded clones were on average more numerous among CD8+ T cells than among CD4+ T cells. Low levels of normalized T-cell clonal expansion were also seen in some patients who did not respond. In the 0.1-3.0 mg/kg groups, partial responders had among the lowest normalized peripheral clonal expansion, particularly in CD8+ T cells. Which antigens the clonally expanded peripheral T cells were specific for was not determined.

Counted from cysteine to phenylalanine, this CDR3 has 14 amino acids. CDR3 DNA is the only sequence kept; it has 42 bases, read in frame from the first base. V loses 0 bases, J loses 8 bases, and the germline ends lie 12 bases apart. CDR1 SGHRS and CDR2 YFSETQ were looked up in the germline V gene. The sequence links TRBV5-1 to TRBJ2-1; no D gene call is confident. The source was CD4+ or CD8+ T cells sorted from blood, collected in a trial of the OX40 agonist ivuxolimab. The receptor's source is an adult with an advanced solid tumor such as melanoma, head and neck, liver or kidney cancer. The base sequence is TGCGCCAGCAGCTTGGCCCCGCTAGTCCATGAGCAGTTCTTC. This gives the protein CASSLAPLVHEQFF.